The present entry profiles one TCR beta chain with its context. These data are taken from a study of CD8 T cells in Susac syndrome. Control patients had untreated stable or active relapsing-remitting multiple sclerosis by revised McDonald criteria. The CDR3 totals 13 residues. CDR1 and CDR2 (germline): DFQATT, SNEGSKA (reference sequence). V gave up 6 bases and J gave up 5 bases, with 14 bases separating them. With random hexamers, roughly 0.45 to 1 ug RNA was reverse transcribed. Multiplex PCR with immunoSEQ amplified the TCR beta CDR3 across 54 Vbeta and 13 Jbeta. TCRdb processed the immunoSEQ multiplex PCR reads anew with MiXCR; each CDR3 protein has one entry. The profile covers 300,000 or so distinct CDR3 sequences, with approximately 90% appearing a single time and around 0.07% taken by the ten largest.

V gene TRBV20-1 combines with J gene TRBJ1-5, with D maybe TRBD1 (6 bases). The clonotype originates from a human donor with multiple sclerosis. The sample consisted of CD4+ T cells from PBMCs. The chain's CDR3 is CSATGQLHQPQHF. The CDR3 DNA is TGCAGTGCCACCGGACAGCTGCATCAGCCCCAGCATTTT.